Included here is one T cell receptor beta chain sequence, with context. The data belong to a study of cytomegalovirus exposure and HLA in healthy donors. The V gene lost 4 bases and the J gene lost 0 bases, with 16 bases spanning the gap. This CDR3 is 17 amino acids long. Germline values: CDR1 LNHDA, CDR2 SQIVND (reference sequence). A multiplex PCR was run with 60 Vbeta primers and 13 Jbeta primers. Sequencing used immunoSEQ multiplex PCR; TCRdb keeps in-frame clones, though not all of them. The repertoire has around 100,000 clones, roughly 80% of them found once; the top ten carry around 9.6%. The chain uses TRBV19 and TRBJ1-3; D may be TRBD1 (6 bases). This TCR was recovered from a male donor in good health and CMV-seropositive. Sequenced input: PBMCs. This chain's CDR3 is CASSNSGQPFSGNTIYF. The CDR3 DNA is TGTGCCAGTAGTAACTCTGGACAGCCCTTCTCTGGAAACACCATATATTTT.